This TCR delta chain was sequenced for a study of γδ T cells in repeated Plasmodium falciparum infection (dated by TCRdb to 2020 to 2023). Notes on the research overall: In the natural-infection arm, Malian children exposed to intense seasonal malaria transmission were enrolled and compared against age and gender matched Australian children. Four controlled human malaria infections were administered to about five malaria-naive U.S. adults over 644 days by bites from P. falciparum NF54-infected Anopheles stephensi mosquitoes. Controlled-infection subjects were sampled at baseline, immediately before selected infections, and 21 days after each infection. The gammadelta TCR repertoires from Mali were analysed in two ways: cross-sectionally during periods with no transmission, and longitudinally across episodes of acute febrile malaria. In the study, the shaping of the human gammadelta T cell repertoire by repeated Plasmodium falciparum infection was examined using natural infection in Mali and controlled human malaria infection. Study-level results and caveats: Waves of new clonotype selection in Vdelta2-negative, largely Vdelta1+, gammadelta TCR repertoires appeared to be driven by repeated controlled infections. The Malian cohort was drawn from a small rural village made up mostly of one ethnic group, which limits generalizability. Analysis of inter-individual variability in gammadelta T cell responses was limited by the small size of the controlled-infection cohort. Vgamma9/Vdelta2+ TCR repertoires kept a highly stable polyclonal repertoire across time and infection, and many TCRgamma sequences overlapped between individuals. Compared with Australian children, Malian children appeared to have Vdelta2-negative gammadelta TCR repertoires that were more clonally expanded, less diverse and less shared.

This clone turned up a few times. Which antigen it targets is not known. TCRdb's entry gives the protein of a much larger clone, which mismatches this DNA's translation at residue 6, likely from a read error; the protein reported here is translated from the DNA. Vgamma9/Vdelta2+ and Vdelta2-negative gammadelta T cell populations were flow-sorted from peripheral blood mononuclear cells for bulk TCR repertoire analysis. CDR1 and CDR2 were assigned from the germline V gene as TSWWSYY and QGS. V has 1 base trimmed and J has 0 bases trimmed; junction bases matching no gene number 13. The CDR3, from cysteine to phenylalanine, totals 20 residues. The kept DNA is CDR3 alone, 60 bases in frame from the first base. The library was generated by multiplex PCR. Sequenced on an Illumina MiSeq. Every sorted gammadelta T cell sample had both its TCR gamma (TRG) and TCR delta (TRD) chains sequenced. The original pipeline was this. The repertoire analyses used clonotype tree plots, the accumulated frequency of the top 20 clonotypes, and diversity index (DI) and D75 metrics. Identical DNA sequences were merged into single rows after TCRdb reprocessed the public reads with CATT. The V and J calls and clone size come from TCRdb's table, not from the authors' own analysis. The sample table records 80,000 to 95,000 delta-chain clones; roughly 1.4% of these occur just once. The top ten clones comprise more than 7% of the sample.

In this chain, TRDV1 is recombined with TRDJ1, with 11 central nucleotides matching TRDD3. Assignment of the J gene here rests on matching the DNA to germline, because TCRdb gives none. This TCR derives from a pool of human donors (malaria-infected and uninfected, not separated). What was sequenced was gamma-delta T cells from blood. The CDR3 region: CALGEPRPYWGIGYTDKLIF. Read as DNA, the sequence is TGTGCTCTTGGGGAACCCAGGCCATACTGGGGGATAGGATACACCGATAAACTCATCTTT.